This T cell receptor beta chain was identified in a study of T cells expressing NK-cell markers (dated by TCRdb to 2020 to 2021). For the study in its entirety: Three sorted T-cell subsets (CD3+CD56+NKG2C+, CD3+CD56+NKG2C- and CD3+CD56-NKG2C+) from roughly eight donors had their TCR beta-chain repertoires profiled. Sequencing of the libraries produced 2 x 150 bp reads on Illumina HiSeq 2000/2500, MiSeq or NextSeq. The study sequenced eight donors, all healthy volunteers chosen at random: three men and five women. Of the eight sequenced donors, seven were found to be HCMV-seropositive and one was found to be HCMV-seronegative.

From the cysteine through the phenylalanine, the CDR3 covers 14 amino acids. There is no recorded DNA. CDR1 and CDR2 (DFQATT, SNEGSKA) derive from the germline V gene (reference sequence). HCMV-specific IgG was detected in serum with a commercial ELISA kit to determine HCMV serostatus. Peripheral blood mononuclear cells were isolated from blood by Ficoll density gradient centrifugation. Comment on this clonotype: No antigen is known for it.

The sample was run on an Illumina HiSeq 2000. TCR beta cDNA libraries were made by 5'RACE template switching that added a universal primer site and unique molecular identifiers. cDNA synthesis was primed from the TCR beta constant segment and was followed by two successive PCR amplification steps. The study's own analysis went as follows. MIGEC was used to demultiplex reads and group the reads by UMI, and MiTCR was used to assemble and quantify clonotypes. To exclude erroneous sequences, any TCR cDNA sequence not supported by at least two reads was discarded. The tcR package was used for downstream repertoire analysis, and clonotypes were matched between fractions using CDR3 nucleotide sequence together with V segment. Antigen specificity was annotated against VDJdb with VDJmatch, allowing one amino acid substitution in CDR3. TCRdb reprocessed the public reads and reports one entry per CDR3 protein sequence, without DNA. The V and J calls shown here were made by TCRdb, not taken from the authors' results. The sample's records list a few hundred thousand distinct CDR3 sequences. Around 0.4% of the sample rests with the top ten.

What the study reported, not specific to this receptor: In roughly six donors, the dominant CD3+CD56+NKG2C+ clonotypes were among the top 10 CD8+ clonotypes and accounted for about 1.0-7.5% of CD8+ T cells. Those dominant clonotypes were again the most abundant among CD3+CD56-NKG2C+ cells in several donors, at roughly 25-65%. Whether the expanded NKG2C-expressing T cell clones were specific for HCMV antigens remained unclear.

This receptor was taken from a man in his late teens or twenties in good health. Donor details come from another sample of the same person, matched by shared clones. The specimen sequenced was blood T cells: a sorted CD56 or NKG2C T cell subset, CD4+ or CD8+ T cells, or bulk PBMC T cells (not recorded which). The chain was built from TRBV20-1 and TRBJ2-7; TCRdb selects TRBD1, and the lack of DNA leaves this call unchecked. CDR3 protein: CSARVHRGAYEQYF.